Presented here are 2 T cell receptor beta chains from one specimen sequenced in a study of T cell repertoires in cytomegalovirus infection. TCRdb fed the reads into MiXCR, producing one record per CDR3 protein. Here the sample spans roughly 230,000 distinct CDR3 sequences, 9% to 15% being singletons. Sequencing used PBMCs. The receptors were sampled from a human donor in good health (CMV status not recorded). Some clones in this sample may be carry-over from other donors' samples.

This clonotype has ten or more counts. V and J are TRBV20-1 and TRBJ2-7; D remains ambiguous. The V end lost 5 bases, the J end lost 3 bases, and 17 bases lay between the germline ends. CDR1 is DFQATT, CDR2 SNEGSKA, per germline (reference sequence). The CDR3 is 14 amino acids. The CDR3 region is CSAAAELWRYEQYF. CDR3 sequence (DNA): TGCAGTGCTGCCGCTGAGTTATGGCGCTACGAGCAGTACTTC.

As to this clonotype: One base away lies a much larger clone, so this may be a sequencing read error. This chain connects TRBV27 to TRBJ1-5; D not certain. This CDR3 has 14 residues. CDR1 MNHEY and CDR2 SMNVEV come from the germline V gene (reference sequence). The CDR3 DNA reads TGTGCCAGCAGTTTAAGGCCGGGGAATCAGACCCAGCATTTT. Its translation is CASSLRPGNQTQHF.